This T cell receptor beta chain is from a study of blood T cells in healthy people across ages. For the second PCR, which ran for roughly 6 to 11 cycles, a sample-barcoded 5' primer and a J-beta primer mix were used. Each cDNA molecule was tagged by a template-switch adaptor with 12 random nucleotides. TCRdb used MiXCR to reprocess the 5' RACE reads, holding one entry per CDR3 protein. The table lists around 710,000 distinct CDR3 sequences, roughly two fifths of them singletons. Isolating PBMCs gave at least 7 million of these cells per sample. With 7 bases clipped from V and 2 bases from J, the junction kept 4 bases outside the gene matches. The germline CDR1 and CDR2 sequences are SQVTM and ANQGSEA. The CDR3 contains 12 residues.

The chain uses TRBV29-1 and TRBJ1-1, with 7 bases matching TRBD1. The TCR was taken from a woman in her sixties or seventies in good health. What was sequenced was blood. The CDR3 reads CSAGQSNTEAFF. CDR3 DNA: TGCAGCGCGGGACAGAGTAACACTGAAGCTTTCTTT.